These 27 T cell receptor beta chains came from one sample sequenced in a study of shared clonotypes between healthy human individuals. Here immunoSEQ multiplex PCR was the method, and the copy in TCRdb shows in-frame clones only, minus some. Here the sample spans roughly 2.4 million clones, 95% being singletons. Input material: naive CD4+ T cells sorted from blood. The subset here: CD45RA+ positively selected. The receptors here all came from a young man in good health.

The chain couples TRBV6-1 to TRBJ2-2; unclear D gene. Germline V CDR1 and CDR2: MNHNS, SASEGT. CDR3 length: 15 residues. V was shortened by 2 bases and J by 2 bases, with 9 bases between the two germline ends. The CDR3 coding sequence is TGTGCCAGCAGTGAACAGGCAACAAACACCGGGGAGCTGTTTTTT. Its protein is CASSEQATNTGELFF.

The V and J genes are TRBV6-1 and TRBJ2-1; TRBD2 agrees at 14 bases. Losses at the gene ends were 2 bases for V and 7 bases for J; bases not matched to a gene: 16. The CDR3 has 20 amino acids. Germline-derived CDR1 and CDR2 are MNHNS and SASEGT. The CDR3 DNA reads as TGTGCCAGCAGTGAAAGGACTAGCGGGGGGCTGTGGGATACTTGGAATGAGCAGTTCTTC. Its translation is CASSERTSGGLWDTWNEQFF.

V and J are TRBV27 and TRBJ1-1, with D possibly being TRBD1 (6 bases). The CDR3 totals 15 residues. From germline, CDR1 is MNHEY and CDR2 SMNVEV (reference sequence). V was shortened by 5 bases and J by 6 bases, with 19 bases between the two germline ends. The CDR3 DNA reads TGTGCCAGCAGTCTGGGGGGGGGCGCAGGTTCTGAAGCTTTCTTT. Its translation is CASSLGGGAGSEAFF.

V and J are TRBV6-5 and TRBJ1-2; 9 positions agree with TRBD1. After removal of 6 bases from V and 7 bases from J, the junction contained 12 bases not matched to a gene. The CDR3 covers 15 residues. Germline CDR1 is MNHEY and CDR2 is SVGAGI. The CDR3 loop is CASRLLGQGPFGYTF. CDR3 in DNA: TGTGCCAGCAGGCTTTTGGGACAGGGACCTTTTGGCTACACCTTC.

The chain joins TRBV2 to TRBJ1-2, with 8 bases matching TRBD1. The CDR3 totals 17 residues. The ends lost 8 bases at V and 3 bases at J; junction bases unmatched: 17. CDR1 is SNHLY and CDR2 is FYNNEI in the germline V gene. The CDR3, as DNA: TGTGCCAGCCCCCCGAAACGGACAGGGAAGGTTGACTATGGCTACACCTTC. Translation: CASPPKRTGKVDYGYTF.

J is TRBJ1-1 and V is TRBV29-1; no reliable D call. With 7 bases removed from V and 1 base from J, the gap between germline ends came to 13 bases. Germline V lookup: CDR1 SQVTM, CDR2 ANQGSEA. The CDR3 is 13 amino acids. The chain's CDR3 is CSELNIQNTEAFF. CDR3 nucleotides: TGCAGCGAACTGAACATTCAGAACACTGAAGCTTTCTTT.

The V call is TRBV5-8, the J call TRBJ1-5; a weak D match, TRBD1 (6 bases). Trimming removed 0 bases at V and 3 bases at J, with 7 bases between. Germline CDR1 and CDR2: SGHTS and YDEGEE. This CDR3 has 14 residues. CDR3 nucleotide sequence: TGTGCCAGCAGCTTGGAGGGACACAATCAGCCCCAGCATTTT. Protein sequence: CASSLEGHNQPQHF.

The V gene is TRBV6-1, the J gene TRBJ1-4; D gene ambiguous. V lost 0 bases, J lost 11 bases, and 16 bases lay in between. Germline values: CDR1 MNHNS, CDR2 SASEGT. There are 15 residues in the CDR3. The CDR3 sequence is CASSEALARDGKLFF. DNA for the CDR3: TGTGCCAGCAGTGAAGCGCTAGCAAGGGATGGGAAACTGTTTTTT.

Concerning this clone: This CDR3 is also generated by other DNA sequences in the sample. The rearrangement uses TRBV30 and TRBJ1-3; TRBD1 might be the D (6 bases). Trimming removed 5 bases at V and 3 bases at J, with 11 bases between. The length of the CDR3 is 13 residues. CDR1 is GTSNPN, CDR2 SVGIG, per germline (reference sequence). The CDR3, as DNA: TGTGCCTGGTCAAAGGGGGTTGGAAACACCATATATTTT. This codes for CAWSKGVGNTIYF.

J is TRBJ1-2 and V is TRBV21-1. TRBV21-1 is a known pseudogene. CDR3 length equals 15 residues. CDR3 DNA: TGTGCCAGCAGCAAAGCAAGGAGCCCTAACTATGGCTACACCTTC. Amino acids: CASSKARSPNYGYTF.

V and J are TRBV4-1 and TRBJ1-1; possible D gene TRBD1, 5 bases. This CDR3 is 17 amino acids long. V was clipped by 4 bases and J by 4 bases, with 22 bases between them. Germline V gene data show CDR1 as MGHRA and CDR2 as YSYEKL. CDR3 DNA sequence: TGCGCCAGCAGCCGTGGTCAGGCCGGGGGTTATGGCACTGAAGCTTTCTTT. Its translation: CASSRGQAGGYGTEAFF.

V and J are TRBV10-1 and TRBJ2-1, with TRBD2 identical over 10 bases. Germline V lookup: CDR1 WNHNN, CDR2 SYGVQD (reference sequence). V lost 5 bases, J lost 5 bases, and 18 bases stayed unmatched. CDR3 length: 19 residues. CDR3 DNA: TGCGCCAGCAGTCTCCGTCCCCTAAACCCAGCGGGAGGGAACAATGAGCAGTTCTTC. Amino acids: CASSLRPLNPAGGNNEQFF.

The chain has TRBV5-5 and TRBJ2-1; 8 bases agree with TRBD2. Germline lookup yields CDR1 SGHKS and CDR2 YYEKEE (reference sequence). The trim removed 2 bases at V and 10 bases at J, leaving 8 bases unmatched. This CDR3 is 14 amino acids long. The CDR3 DNA follows: TGTGCCAGCAGCTTAGCGGGAGAATTTAAGGAGCAGTTCTTC. Translation: CASSLAGEFKEQFF.

V gene TRBV6-6 combines with J gene TRBJ1-6; D not certain. Trimming stripped 5 bases from V and 13 bases from J, with 12 bases between. CDR3 length: 12 amino acids. Germline V gene lookup returns CDR1 MNHNY and CDR2 SVGAGI (reference sequence). The CDR3 sequence is CASSGQRAPLHF. CDR3 coding DNA: TGTGCCAGCAGTGGTCAACGGGCGCCCCTCCACTTT.

The genes are TRBV30 and TRBJ1-5; a possible D gene is TRBD1 (5 bases). The V end lost 0 bases, the J end lost 4 bases, and 10 bases lay between the germline ends. Per the germline V gene, CDR1 is GTSNPN and CDR2 is SVGIG (reference sequence). This CDR3 spans 14 amino acids. The CDR3, as DNA: TGTGCCTGGAGTGTACTGGCAGGGAATCAGCCCCAGCATTTT. It codes for CAWSVLAGNQPQHF.

The chain links TRBV12-5 to TRBJ1-1, with D possibly matching TRBD1 (6 bases). The CDR3 spans 15 residues. V was clipped by 1 base and J by 5 bases, with 14 bases between them. CDR1 LGHNT and CDR2 FRNRAP come from the germline V gene. The DNA of the CDR3 is TGTGCTAGTGGTTTGGGACTCAGGGGAGTAACTGAAGCTTTCTTT. Translated: CASGLGLRGVTEAFF. Looking up the rest from reference TRBV12-5 and TRBJ1-1 gives the full variable domain: DARVTQTPRHKVTEMGQEVTMRCQPILGHNTVFWYRQTMMQGLELLAYFRNRAPLDDSGMPKDRFSAEMPDATLATLKIQPSEPRDSAVYFCASGLGLRGVTEAFFGQGTRLTVV.

The chain has TRBV18 and TRBJ2-7; D is uncertain. V was cut by 3 bases and J by 1 base, with 16 bases left in between. Germline loops: CDR1 KGHSH, CDR2 LQKENI. The CDR3 is 16 residues long. DNA of the CDR3: TGTGCCAGCTCACCGACTCGAGGTCTGATGTCCTACGAGCAGTACTTC. Translating it yields CASSPTRGLMSYEQYF.

This sequence joins TRBV28 and TRBJ1-5; TRBD1 might be the D (6 bases). Germline V gene sequence: CDR1 MDHEN, CDR2 SYDVKM. The CDR3 sequence is 17 residues long. Trimming removed 5 bases at V and 0 bases at J, with 17 bases between. Written as DNA, the CDR3 is TGTGCCAGCAGTGGGGGGCAGGCCTCTTATAGCAATCAGCCCCAGCATTTT. Translation gives CASSGGQASYSNQPQHF.

This chain links TRBV5-1 with TRBJ2-1, with a tentative D call TRBD1 (5 bases). The V end lost 0 bases, the J end lost 4 bases, and 14 bases lay between the germline ends. Germline loops: CDR1 SGHRS, CDR2 YFSETQ. The CDR3 length is 16 residues. This CDR3 reads CASSLEGLVSYNEQFF. In DNA form, the CDR3 reads TGCGCCAGCAGCTTGGAGGGGCTAGTCAGTTACAATGAGCAGTTCTTC.

V usage is TRBV5-1 and J usage is TRBJ2-5, with 13 bases matching TRBD2. J lost 2 bases, V lost 4 bases, and 8 bases had no gene match. This CDR3 has 17 residues. Per germline, CDR1 SGHRS and CDR2 YFSETQ. The DNA for the CDR3 is TGCGCCAGCAGCCGGACGGGACTAGCGGGGAGACAAGAGACCCAGTACTTC. As protein: CASSRTGLAGRQETQYF.

The chain uses TRBV6-6 and TRBJ2-7; 10 nucleotides match TRBD2. Germline-derived CDR1 and CDR2 are MNHNY and SVGAGI (reference sequence). The CDR3 loop spans 14 amino acids. The trim removed 6 bases at V and 7 bases at J, leaving 9 bases unmatched. Written as DNA, the CDR3 is TGTGCCAGCAGATTAGCGGGAGGCACGGGGGAGCAGTACTTC. Encoded protein: CASRLAGGTGEQYF.

This chain connects TRBV11-2 to TRBJ2-1; possible D gene TRBD1, 6 bases. Per the germline V gene, CDR1 is SGHAT and CDR2 is FQNNGV. Trimming stripped 4 bases from V and 2 bases from J, with 15 bases between. The CDR3 runs 16 residues. The CDR3 sequence: CASSSYREKTYNEQFF. Here the CDR3 DNA reads TGTGCCAGCAGCTCCTACAGGGAGAAGACCTACAATGAGCAGTTCTTC.

The genes are TRBV7-8 and TRBJ1-1, with TRBD1 as a possible D gene (5 bases). There are 17 residues in the CDR3. Germline-derived CDR1 and CDR2 are SGHVS and FQNEAQ. Trimming cost V 0 bases and J 4 bases, with 18 bases left between them. The CDR3 here is CASSLAPPGLSSTEAFF. CDR3 nucleotides: TGTGCCAGCAGCTTAGCGCCGCCAGGGTTAAGCTCCACTGAAGCTTTCTTT.

J is TRBJ1-5 and V is TRBV21-1. TRBV21-1 is labeled a pseudogene. This CDR3 is 10 amino acids long. CDR3 loop: CASRGQPQHF. CDR3 DNA: TGTGCCAGCAGAGGGCAGCCCCAGCATTTT.

The V gene is TRBV30, the J gene TRBJ2-3, with 8 bases matching TRBD1. The V segment lost 3 bases and the J segment 2 bases; nucleotides outside the gene matches: 13. Per germline, CDR1 GTSNPN and CDR2 SVGIG (reference sequence). This CDR3 is 17 amino acids long. This chain's CDR3 is CAWRRVLTGAYTDTQYF. DNA of the CDR3: TGTGCCTGGAGAAGGGTTCTGACAGGGGCTTACACAGATACGCAGTATTTT.

This chain links TRBV7-8 with TRBJ2-5; TRBD2 aligns across 12 bases. V was pared by 5 bases and J by 1 base, with 2 bases of the junction left unmatched. The CDR3 sequence is 15 residues long. CDR1 is SGHVS and CDR2 is FQNEAQ in the germline V gene. The CDR3 protein is CASSPLAGGQETQYF. CDR3 sequence (DNA): TGTGCCAGCAGCCCACTAGCGGGGGGCCAAGAGACCCAGTACTTC.

This chain uses TRBV7-6 with TRBJ2-2, with D uncertain. V lost 2 bases to trimming and J lost 1 base, with 8 bases between them. Germline V gives CDR1 SGHVS, CDR2 FNYEAQ. This CDR3 region has 15 residues. In DNA, the CDR3 is TGTGCCAGCAGCTTAATAGCCCTGAACACCGGGGAGCTGTTTTTT. Amino acids: CASSLIALNTGELFF.